Sequencing of this TCR beta chain was carried out in a study of regulatory T cells in long-lasting Graves disease. Study-wide background: Graves' cases, newly diagnosed, had used antithyroid drugs under 3 months. The study, taken as a whole, reports: Peripheral blood, not thyroid tissue, was the sole material studied. Patients with persistent disease shared 2,500 or so public clonotypes, outpacing the approximately 970 shared by new patients.

Time point here: newly diagnosed GD, antithyroid drugs for less than 3 months. There was RNA extracted from PBMCs, and the TCR library was made from it. Patient provenance is recorded as an endocrinology department in Xi'an, China. Building of the TCR beta libraries involved iRepertoire HTBI primers and Arm-PCR of CDR3 regions. TCRdb re-called the multiplex PCR reads with MiXCR, one entry per CDR3 protein. The sample has about 400,000 distinct CDR3 sequences, 15% seen once; the top ten hold about a fifth. Only a few counts were recorded for this clonotype. Its target is not known. Per the germline V gene, CDR1 is SGHNT and CDR2 is YYREEE (reference sequence). V gave up 4 bases and J gave up 2 bases; unmatched junction bases: 7. The CDR3 is 15 amino acids.

The source of this sequence is a female donor with Graves disease. Source: peripheral blood mononuclear cells (PBMCs), taken at new diagnosis, from a patient treated with antithyroid drugs. The chain employs TRBV5-4 and TRBJ2-5, with 8 bases lining up with TRBD1. The CDR3 sequence: CASSQRQGTQETQYF. The CDR3 bases are TGTGCCAGCAGCCAAAGACAGGGGACTCAAGAGACCCAGTACTTC.